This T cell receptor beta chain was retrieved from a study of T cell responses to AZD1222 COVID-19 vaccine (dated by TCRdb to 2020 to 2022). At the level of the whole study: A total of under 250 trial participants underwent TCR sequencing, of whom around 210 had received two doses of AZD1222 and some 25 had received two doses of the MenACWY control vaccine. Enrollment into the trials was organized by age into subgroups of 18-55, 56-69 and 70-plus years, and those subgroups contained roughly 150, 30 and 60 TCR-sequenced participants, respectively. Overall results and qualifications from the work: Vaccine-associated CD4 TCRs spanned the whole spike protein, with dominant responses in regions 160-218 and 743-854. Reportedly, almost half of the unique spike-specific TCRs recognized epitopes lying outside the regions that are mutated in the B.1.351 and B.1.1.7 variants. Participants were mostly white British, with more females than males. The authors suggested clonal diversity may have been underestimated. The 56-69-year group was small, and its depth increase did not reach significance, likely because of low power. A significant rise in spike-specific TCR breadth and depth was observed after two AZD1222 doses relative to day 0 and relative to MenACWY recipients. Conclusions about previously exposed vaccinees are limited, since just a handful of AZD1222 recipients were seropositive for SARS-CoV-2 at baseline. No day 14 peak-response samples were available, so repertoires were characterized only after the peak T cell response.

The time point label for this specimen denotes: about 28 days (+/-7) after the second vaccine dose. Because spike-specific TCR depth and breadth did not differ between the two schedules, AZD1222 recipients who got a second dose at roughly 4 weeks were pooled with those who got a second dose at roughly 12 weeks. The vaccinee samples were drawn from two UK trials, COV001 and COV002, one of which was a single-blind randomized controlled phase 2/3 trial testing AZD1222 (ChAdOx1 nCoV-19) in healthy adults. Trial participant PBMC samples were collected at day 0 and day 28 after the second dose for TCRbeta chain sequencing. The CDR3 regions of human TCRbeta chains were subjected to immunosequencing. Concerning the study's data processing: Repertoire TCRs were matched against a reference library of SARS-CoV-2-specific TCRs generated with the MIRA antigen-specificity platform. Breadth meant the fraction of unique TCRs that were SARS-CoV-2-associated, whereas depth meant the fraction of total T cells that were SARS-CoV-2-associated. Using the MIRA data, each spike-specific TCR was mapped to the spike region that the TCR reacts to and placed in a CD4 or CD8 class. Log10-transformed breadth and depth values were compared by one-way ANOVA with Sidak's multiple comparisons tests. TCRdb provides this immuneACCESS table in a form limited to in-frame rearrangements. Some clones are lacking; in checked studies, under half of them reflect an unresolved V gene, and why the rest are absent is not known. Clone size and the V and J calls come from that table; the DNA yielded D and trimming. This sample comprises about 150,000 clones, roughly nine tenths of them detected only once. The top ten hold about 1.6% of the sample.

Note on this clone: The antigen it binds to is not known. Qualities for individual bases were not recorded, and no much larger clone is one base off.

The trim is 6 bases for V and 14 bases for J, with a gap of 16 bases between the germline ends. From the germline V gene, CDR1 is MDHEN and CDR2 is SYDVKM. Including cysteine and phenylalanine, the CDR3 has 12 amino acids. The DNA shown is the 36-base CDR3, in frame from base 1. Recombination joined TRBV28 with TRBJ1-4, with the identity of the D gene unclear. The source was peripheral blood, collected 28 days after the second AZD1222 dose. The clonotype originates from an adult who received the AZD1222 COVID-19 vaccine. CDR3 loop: CASSPDRRVLFF. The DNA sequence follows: TGTGCCAGCAGCCCCGACCGGAGAGTGCTGTTTTTT. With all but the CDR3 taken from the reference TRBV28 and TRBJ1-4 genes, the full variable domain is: DVKVTQSSRYLVKRTGEKVFLECVQDMDHENMFWYRQDPGLGLRLIYFSYDVKMKEKGDIPEGYSVSREKKERFSLILESASTNQTSMYLCASSPDRRVLFFGSGTQLSVL.